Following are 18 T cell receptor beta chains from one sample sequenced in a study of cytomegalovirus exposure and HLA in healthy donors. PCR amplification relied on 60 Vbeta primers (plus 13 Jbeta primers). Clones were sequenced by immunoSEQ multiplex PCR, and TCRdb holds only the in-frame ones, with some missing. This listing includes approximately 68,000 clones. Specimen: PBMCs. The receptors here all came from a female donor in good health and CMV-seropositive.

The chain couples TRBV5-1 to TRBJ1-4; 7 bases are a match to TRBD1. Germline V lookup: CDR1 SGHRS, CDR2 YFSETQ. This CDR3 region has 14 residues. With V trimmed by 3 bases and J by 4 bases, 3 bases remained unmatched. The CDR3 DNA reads TGCGCCAGCAGCTCCCAGGGGGTTAATGAAAAACTGTTTTTT. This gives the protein CASSSQGVNEKLFF.

CDR3 bases: TGCGCCAGCAGCCAAGCGGCCGGGGCCGGGGAGCTGTTTTTT. Its translation is CASSQAAGAGELFF. The rearrangement uses TRBV4-3 and TRBJ2-2, with D possibly matching TRBD2 (5 bases). Trimming cost V 1 base and J 6 bases, with 9 bases left between them. The CDR3 is 14 amino acids. CDR1 LGHNA and CDR2 YSLEER come from the germline V gene.

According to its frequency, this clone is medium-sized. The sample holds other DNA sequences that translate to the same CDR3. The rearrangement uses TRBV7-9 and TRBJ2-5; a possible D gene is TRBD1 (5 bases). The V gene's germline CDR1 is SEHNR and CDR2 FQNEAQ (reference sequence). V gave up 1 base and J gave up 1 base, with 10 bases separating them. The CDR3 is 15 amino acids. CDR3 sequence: CASSLGDSRQETQYF. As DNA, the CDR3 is TGTGCCAGCAGCTTAGGCGACAGCCGCCAAGAGACCCAGTACTTC.

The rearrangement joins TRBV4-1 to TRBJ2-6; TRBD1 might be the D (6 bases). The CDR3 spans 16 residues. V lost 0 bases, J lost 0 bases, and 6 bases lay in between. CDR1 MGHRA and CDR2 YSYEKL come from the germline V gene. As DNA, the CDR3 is TGCGCCAGCAGCCAAGACAGGGGCTCTGGGGCCAACGTCCTGACTTTC. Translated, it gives CASSQDRGSGANVLTF.

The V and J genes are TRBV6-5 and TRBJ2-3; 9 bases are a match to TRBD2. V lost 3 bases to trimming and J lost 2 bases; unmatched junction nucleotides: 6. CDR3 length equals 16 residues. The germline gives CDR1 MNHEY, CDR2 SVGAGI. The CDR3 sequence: CASSYLAGGPTDTQYF. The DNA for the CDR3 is TGTGCCAGCAGTTATCTGGCGGGAGGGCCCACAGATACGCAGTATTTT.

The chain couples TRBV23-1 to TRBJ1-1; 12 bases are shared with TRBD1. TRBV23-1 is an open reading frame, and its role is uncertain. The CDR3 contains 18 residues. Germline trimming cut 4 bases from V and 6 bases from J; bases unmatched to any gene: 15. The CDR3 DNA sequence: TGCGCCAGCAGTCCAAAGGGGGACAGGGGGCTAATTAGCGCTGAAGCTTTCTTT. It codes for CASSPKGDRGLISAEAFF.

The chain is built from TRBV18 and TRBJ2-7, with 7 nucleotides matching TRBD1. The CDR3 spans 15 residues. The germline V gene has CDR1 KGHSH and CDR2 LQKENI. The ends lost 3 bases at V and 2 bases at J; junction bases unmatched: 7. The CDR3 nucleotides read TGTGCCAGCTCACCTCCCTCGACAGGGACCTACGAGCAGTACTTC. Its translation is CASSPPSTGTYEQYF.

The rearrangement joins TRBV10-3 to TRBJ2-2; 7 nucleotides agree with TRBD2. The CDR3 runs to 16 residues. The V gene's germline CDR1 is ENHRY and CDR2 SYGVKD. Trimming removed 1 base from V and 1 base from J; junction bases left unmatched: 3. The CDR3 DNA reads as TGTGCCATCAGTGAGTTGGGAGGGCTGAACACCGGGGAGCTGTTTTTT. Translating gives CAISELGGLNTGELFF.

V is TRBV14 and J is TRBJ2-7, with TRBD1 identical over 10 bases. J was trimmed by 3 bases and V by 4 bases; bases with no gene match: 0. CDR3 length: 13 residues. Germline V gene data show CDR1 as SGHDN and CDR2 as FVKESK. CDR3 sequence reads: CASSRDRGYEQYF. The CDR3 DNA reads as TGTGCCAGCAGCCGGGACAGGGGCTACGAGCAGTACTTC. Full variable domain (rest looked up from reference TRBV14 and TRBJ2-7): EAGVTQFPSHSVIEKGQTVTLRCDPISGHDNLYWYRRVMGKEIKFLLHFVKESKQDESGMPNNRFLAERTGGTYSTLKVQPAELEDSGVYFCASSRDRGYEQYFGPGTRLTVT.

The CDR3 DNA reads as TGTGCCAGCAGTCTCCTTAGGGAGGTGGATTCACCCCTCCACTTT. Protein: CASSLLREVDSPLHF. The chain is built from TRBV28 and TRBJ1-6; D remains unclear. Germline V gene sequence: CDR1 MDHEN, CDR2 SYDVKM. V lost 5 bases and J 8 bases, leaving 16 bases between the germline ends. This CDR3 contains 15 residues.

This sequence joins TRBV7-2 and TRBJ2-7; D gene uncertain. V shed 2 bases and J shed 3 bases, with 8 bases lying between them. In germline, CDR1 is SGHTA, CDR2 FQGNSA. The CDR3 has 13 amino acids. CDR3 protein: CASSLSGYYEQYF. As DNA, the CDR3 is TGTGCCAGCAGCTTATCAGGCTACTACGAGCAGTACTTC.

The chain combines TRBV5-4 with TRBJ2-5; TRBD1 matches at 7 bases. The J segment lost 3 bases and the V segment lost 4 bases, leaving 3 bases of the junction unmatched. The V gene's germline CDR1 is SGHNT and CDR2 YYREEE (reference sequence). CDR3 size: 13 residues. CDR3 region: CASSLDREETQYF. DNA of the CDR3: TGTGCCAGCAGCCTCGACAGGGAAGAGACCCAGTACTTC.

CDR3 residues: CSATISGSSYNEQFF. CDR3 nucleotides: TGCAGCGCTACGATTAGCGGGAGCTCCTACAATGAGCAGTTCTTC. The chain has TRBV29-1 and TRBJ2-1, with 9 bases aligning to TRBD2. This CDR3 is 15 amino acids long. After removal of 7 bases from V and 0 bases from J, the junction contained 7 bases not matched to a gene. Germline loops: CDR1 SQVTM, CDR2 ANQGSEA.

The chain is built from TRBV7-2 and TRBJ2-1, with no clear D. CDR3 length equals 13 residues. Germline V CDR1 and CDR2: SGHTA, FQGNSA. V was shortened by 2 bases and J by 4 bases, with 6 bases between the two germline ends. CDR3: CASSLPVYNEQFF. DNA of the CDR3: TGTGCCAGCAGCTTACCAGTATACAATGAGCAGTTCTTC.

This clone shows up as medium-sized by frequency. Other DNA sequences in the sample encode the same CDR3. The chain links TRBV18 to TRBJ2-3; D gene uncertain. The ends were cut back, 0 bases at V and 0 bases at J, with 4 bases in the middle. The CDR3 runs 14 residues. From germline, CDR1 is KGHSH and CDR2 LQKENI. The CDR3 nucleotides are TGTGCCAGCTCACCACCCCGGAGCACAGATACGCAGTATTTT. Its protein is CASSPPRSTDTQYF.

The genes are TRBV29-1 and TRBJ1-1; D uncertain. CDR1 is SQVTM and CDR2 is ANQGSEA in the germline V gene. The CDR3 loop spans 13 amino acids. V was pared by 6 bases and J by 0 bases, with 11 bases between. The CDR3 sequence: CSVADTMNTEAFF. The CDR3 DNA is TGCAGCGTCGCCGACACGATGAACACTGAAGCTTTCTTT.

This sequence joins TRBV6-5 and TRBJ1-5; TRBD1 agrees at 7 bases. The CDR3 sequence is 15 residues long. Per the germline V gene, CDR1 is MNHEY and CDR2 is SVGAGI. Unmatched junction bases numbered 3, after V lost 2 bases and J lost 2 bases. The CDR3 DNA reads TGTGCCAGCAGTTACGGGCAGGGGGGCAATCAGCCCCAGCATTTT. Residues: CASSYGQGGNQPQHF.

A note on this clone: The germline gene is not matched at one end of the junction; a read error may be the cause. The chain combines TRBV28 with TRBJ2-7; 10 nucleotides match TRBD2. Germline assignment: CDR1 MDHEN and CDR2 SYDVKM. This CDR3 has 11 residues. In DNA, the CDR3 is TGTGCCAGCAGTTTCGGACTAGCGGTAAGCTTC. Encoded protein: CASSFGLAVSF. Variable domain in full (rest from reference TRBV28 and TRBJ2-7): DVKVTQSSRYLVKRTGEKVFLECVQDMDHENMFWYRQDPGLGLRLIYFSYDVKMKEKGDIPEGYSVSREKKERFSLILESASTNQTSMYLCASSFGLAVSFGPGTRLTVT.